The clone carrying this T cell receptor (beta chain) was observed a few times. The CDR3 has 17 residues. V was pared by 4 bases and J by 7 bases, with 13 bases of the junction left unmatched. From germline, CDR1 is SGDLS and CDR2 YYNGEE. Library preparation for TCR beta used quantitative 5'-RACE with molecular barcodes. TCRdb re-analysed the 5' RACE reads in MiXCR, keeping a single row per CDR3 protein. The repertoire holds under 150,000 distinct CDR3 sequences, with roughly 13% as singletons. This record comes from a study of CD8 T cells in ankylosing spondylitis. Input material: blood, either unsorted or a sorted T cell fraction (not recorded which). The chain links TRBV9 to TRBJ2-1, with TRBD2 matching over 11 bases. The sequence was obtained from a female donor with ankylosing spondylitis or in good health (not recorded which). The CDR3 spells CASSLQGGTSGMNEQFF. The CDR3 DNA reads as TGTGCCAGCAGCCTCCAAGGGGGGACTAGCGGCATGAATGAGCAGTTCTTC.